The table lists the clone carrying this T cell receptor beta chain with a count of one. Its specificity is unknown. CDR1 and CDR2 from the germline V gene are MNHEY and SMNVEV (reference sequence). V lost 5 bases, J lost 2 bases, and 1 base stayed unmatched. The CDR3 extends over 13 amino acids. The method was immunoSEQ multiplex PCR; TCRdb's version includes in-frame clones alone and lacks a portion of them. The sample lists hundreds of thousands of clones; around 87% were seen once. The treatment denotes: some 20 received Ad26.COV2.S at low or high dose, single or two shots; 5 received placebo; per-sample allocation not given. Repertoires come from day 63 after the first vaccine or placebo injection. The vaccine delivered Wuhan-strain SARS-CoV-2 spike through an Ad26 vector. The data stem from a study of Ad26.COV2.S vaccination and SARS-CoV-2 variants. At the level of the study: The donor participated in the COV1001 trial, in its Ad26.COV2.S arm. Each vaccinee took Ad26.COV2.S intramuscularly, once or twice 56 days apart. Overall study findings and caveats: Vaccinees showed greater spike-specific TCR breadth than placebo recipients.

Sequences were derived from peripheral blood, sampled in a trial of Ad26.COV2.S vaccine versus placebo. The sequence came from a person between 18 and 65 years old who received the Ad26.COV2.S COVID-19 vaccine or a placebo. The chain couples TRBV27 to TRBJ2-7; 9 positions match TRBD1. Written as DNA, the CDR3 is TGTGCCAGCAGTACAGGGGGCGCCTACGAGCAGTACTTC. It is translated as CASSTGGAYEQYF.